These 30 T cell receptor beta chains share one sample of origin, sequenced in a study of cytomegalovirus exposure and HLA in healthy donors. PCR used 60 Vbeta primers and 13 Jbeta primers. Measured with immunoSEQ multiplex PCR; TCRdb has only the in-frame clones, and not every one. The table records 150,000 to 200,000 clones, over 70% of them present only once. The sample consisted of PBMCs. The source is a man aged 45-65 years in good health and CMV-seronegative.

This clone was seen a single time. The J gene is TRBJ2-3, the V gene TRBV5-1; D possibly corresponds to TRBD2 (5 bases). The CDR3 spans 12 residues. V gave up 5 bases and J gave up 3 bases, with 7 bases separating them. Per germline, CDR1 SGHRS and CDR2 YFSETQ. CDR3 coding DNA: TGCGCCAGCAGGAGGGAGACAGATACGCAGTATTTT. Encoded protein: CASRRETDTQYF.

This clone appeared a few times. V is TRBV6-5 and J is TRBJ1-1, with D possibly being TRBD1 (6 bases). Germline V gene data show CDR1 as MNHEY and CDR2 as SVGAGI. This CDR3 comprises 15 residues. V shed 6 bases and J shed 0 bases, with 14 bases lying between them. This chain's CDR3 is CASSLGQFMNTEAFF. DNA for the CDR3: TGTGCCAGCAGCCTCGGACAGTTTATGAACACTGAAGCTTTCTTT.

The chain is built from TRBV18 and TRBJ2-7; weak D call: TRBD2 (6 bases). The CDR3 sequence is 15 residues long. Trimming took off 4 bases at V and 4 bases at J, with 17 bases between the two ends. CDR1 is KGHSH and CDR2 is LQKENI in the germline V gene. In nucleotides, the CDR3 is TGTGCCAGCTCACTCGGAGAGTCGGGGAGGTACGAGCAGTACTTC. Residues: CASSLGESGRYEQYF.

The V and J genes are TRBV7-2 and TRBJ1-1, with D unresolved. Germline CDR1 and CDR2: SGHTA and FQGNSA. V was shortened by 1 base and J by 10 bases, with 13 bases between the two germline ends. The CDR3 is 13 amino acids. The CDR3: CASSLDGIYGAFF. In DNA form, the CDR3 reads TGTGCCAGCAGCTTAGACGGGATCTATGGAGCTTTCTTT.

The gene calls are TRBV28 and TRBJ2-5; perhaps TRBD2 as D (6 bases). With 3 bases removed from V and 9 bases from J, the gap between germline ends came to 11 bases. CDR1 is MDHEN, CDR2 SYDVKM, per germline. This CDR3 contains 12 residues. The CDR3 bases are TGTGCCAGCAGTTTGACGCCGGGGGCCCAGTACTTC. It yields the protein CASSLTPGAQYF.

This clone has only one observation. The DNA for the CDR3 is TGTGCCAGCAGCTTAATGGGACAGGGGTTGTTTAACTACAATGAGCAGTTCTTC. As protein: CASSLMGQGLFNYNEQFF. The rearrangement joins TRBV11-2 to TRBJ2-1; the match to TRBD1 covers 10 bases. The V gene end was trimmed by 2 bases and the J gene end by 3 bases; junction bases not matched to a gene: 10. This CDR3 has 18 residues. Looked up from germline, CDR1 is SGHAT and CDR2 is FQNNGV.

This chain uses TRBV19 with TRBJ1-6; D is ambiguous. Per the germline V gene, CDR1 is LNHDA and CDR2 is SQIVND (reference sequence). Trimming took 3 bases from V and 8 from J, leaving 8 bases between them. This CDR3 is built from 13 residues. The CDR3 bases are TGTGCCAGTAGTATCGGGTTTGATTCACCCCTCCACTTT. Its translation is CASSIGFDSPLHF. Supplemented by reference TRBV19 and TRBJ1-6, the full variable domain reads DGGITQSPKYLFRKEGQNVTLSCEQNLNHDAMYWYRQDPGQGLRLIYYSQIVNDFQKGDIAEGYSVSREKKESFPLTVTSAQKNPTAFYLCASSIGFDSPLHFGNGTRLTVT.

The V gene is TRBV7-2, the J gene TRBJ2-7; TRBD2 is a possible D gene (6 bases). Trimming stripped 6 bases from V and 0 bases from J, with 12 bases between. Per germline, CDR1 SGHTA and CDR2 FQGNSA. The CDR3 is made up of 14 amino acids. The CDR3 sequence is CASREIADSYEQYF. The DNA of the CDR3 is TGTGCCAGCAGGGAGATAGCGGACTCCTACGAGCAGTACTTC.

This chain connects TRBV29-1 to TRBJ1-2, with no clear D. Germline V CDR1 and CDR2: SQVTM, ANQGSEA. This CDR3 is built from 13 residues. V lost 4 bases, J lost 4 bases, and 13 bases lay in between. For the CDR3, the DNA is TGCAGCGTTGTTCGGGATTTCATCTATGGCTACACCTTC. Protein product: CSVVRDFIYGYTF.

The chain employs TRBV4-1 and TRBJ2-7, with D possibly matching TRBD1 (5 bases). V was cut by 1 base and J by 6 bases, with 19 bases left in between. CDR3 size: 16 residues. The germline V gene encodes CDR1 MGHRA and CDR2 YSYEKL. DNA for the CDR3: TGCGCCAGCAGCCAAGCGTCGGTGAAAGGGGCAGGCGAGCAGTACTTC. Translated, it gives CASSQASVKGAGEQYF.

The chain employs TRBV14 and TRBJ2-5, with a possible D match to TRBD2 (5 bases). CDR3 size: 13 residues. Trimming cost V 4 bases and J 14 bases, with 20 bases left between them. The germline gives CDR1 SGHDN, CDR2 FVKESK. The CDR3 nucleotides read TGTGCCAGCAGCCTCTCCTGGGAGAGACTAACCTACTTC. This gives the protein CASSLSWERLTYF.

The rearrangement uses TRBV19 and TRBJ1-1, with TRBD1 as a possible D gene (6 bases). Deletions cut 3 bases from V and 4 bases from J, with 15 bases between. From germline, CDR1 is LNHDA and CDR2 SQIVND (reference sequence). CDR3 length equals 15 residues. DNA of the CDR3: TGTGCCAGTAGTATGGGCCTCAGGGGAAGCACTGAAGCTTTCTTT. As protein: CASSMGLRGSTEAFF.

The V and J genes are TRBV6-5 and TRBJ1-5, with 11 bases lining up with TRBD1. Germline V gene sequence: CDR1 MNHEY, CDR2 SVGAGI. V dropped 6 bases and J dropped 8; count of bases not matched to a gene: 9. The CDR3 sequence is 15 residues long. DNA for the CDR3: TGTGCCAGCAGCCGCGGACAGGGGGCCCCCGAGCCCCAGCATTTT. This translates into CASSRGQGAPEPQHF.

The V and J genes are TRBV9 and TRBJ1-2; the D gene is possibly TRBD1 (6 bases). From germline, CDR1 is SGDLS and CDR2 YYNGEE. This CDR3 region has 15 residues. V lost 4 bases and J lost 7, with 20 bases in between. For the CDR3, the DNA is TGTGCCAGCAGCTCCCTCGGGGGGGGCTCAATTGGCTACACCTTC. It specifies CASSSLGGGSIGYTF.

Regarding this clone: Other DNA sequences within the sample encode an identical CDR3. The chain carries TRBV7-9 and TRBJ1-2; D remains unclear. Deletions cut 5 bases from V and 3 bases from J, with 16 bases between. This CDR3 has 15 amino acids. Germline V gives CDR1 SEHNR, CDR2 FQNEAQ (reference sequence). The CDR3 spells CASSLAAPPDYGYTF. The CDR3 nucleotides read TGTGCCAGCAGCCTCGCGGCGCCCCCTGACTATGGCTACACCTTC.

This chain uses TRBV5-6 with TRBJ2-5, with 10 bases lining up with TRBD1. This CDR3 region has 15 residues. Germline CDR1 reads SGHDT; CDR2 reads YYEEEE. The V segment lost 2 bases and the J segment 7 bases; nucleotides outside the gene matches: 8. The CDR3 DNA is TGTGCCAGCAGCTTCGGGACAGGGGACGCGGCGACCCAGTACTTC. Its translation is CASSFGTGDAATQYF.

The chain couples TRBV18 to TRBJ2-7; no clear D gene. Trimming left V 3 bases short and J 2 bases short, with 11 bases between. This CDR3 is 14 amino acids long. In germline, CDR1 is KGHSH, CDR2 LQKENI. The CDR3 spells CASSPRQVAYEQYF. For the CDR3, the DNA is TGTGCCAGCTCACCCAGGCAGGTCGCCTACGAGCAGTACTTC.

The CDR3: CASRPGTLQRSDEKLFF. Written as DNA, the CDR3 is TGTGCCAGCAGGCCCGGGACACTACAACGTTCGGATGAAAAACTGTTTTTT. V is TRBV7-9 and J is TRBJ1-4, with D maybe TRBD1 (6 bases). From germline, CDR1 is SEHNR and CDR2 FQNEAQ (reference sequence). V gave up 6 bases and J gave up 6 bases, with 23 bases separating them. The CDR3 is made up of 17 amino acids.

This chain uses TRBV9 with TRBJ1-2; D might be TRBD1 (5 bases). The length of the CDR3 is 15 residues. CDR1 and CDR2 (germline): SGDLS, YYNGEE. The ends were cut back, 0 bases at V and 0 bases at J, with 9 bases in the middle. Here the CDR3 reads CASSVGGTSNYGYTF. The CDR3 DNA reads TGTGCCAGCAGCGTAGGGGGCACCTCTAACTATGGCTACACCTTC.

J is TRBJ1-4 and V is TRBV19; D is uncertain. This CDR3 region has 13 residues. V lost 4 bases, J lost 5 bases, and 8 bases lay in between. Per germline, CDR1 LNHDA and CDR2 SQIVND (reference sequence). Here the CDR3 reads CASSTGSNEKLFF. As DNA, the CDR3 is TGTGCCAGTAGTACGGGGAGCAATGAAAAACTGTTTTTT.

The table lists this clone with a few counts. The chain combines TRBV7-3 with TRBJ2-1; 10 bases align to TRBD2. Germline CDR1 is SGHTA and CDR2 is FQGTGA. The CDR3 is 15 residues long. Germline trimming cut 5 bases from V and 4 bases from J; bases unmatched to any gene: 5. CDR3 in DNA: TGTGCCAGCAGCCTTAGCGGGGGGCCATACAATGAGCAGTTCTTC. The encoded protein is CASSLSGGPYNEQFF.

As for this clone: A junction end diverges from the germline sequence, so it may reflect a read error. The V gene is TRBV9, the J gene TRBJ1-3; D not certain. Germline CDR1 reads SGDLS; CDR2 reads YYNGEE. The CDR3 extends over 15 amino acids. CDR3 coding DNA: TGTGCCAGCGGCGTAGCAGGTTATGCGGGAAACACCATATATTTT. This encodes CASGVAGYAGNTIYF.

V gene TRBV27 combines with J gene TRBJ1-2; a weak D match, TRBD1 (5 bases). CDR1 MNHEY and CDR2 SMNVEV come from the germline V gene (reference sequence). V lost 5 bases to trimming and J lost 6 bases, with 10 bases between them. The CDR3 sequence is 12 residues long. The DNA for the CDR3 is TGTGCCAGCAGTCAGGGATCAGATGGCTACACCTTC. Its protein is CASSQGSDGYTF.

The V gene is TRBV11-2, the J gene TRBJ1-6; 10 nucleotides align to TRBD1. Looked up from germline, CDR1 is SGHAT and CDR2 is FQNNGV. The CDR3 totals 16 residues. V shed 6 bases and J 8 bases; nucleotides not matched to a gene: 10. The CDR3 region is CASRSPGQGRDSPLHF. The CDR3 DNA sequence: TGTGCCAGCAGATCACCGGGACAGGGGAGGGATTCACCCCTCCACTTT.

Comments on this clone: The junction and the germline gene differ at one end; a read error may be behind it. The V and J genes are TRBV5-5 and TRBJ1-2; D possibly corresponds to TRBD1 (6 bases). The germline V gene encodes CDR1 SGHKS and CDR2 YYEKEE (reference sequence). CDR3 size: 11 residues. The CDR3 DNA reads TGTGCCAGCAGCTCAAAAGGACAGTTGACATTC. Its translation: CASSSKGQLTF. Full variable domain (missing parts from reference TRBV5-5 and TRBJ1-2): DAGVTQSPTHLIKTRGQQVTLRCSPISGHKSVSWYQQVLGQGPQFIFQYYEKEERGRGNFPDRFSARQFPNYSSELNVNALLLGDSALYLCASSSKGQLTFGSGTRLTVV.

The chain uses TRBV6-1 and TRBJ1-5; maybe TRBD1 (6 bases). The germline V gene has CDR1 MNHNS and CDR2 SASEGT. Trimming removed 2 bases from V and 6 bases from J, with 11 bases in between. The CDR3 covers 14 residues. The CDR3 region has the DNA TGTGCCAGCAGTGAAAGTCAGGGGCTTCAGCCCCAGCATTTT. Translating it yields CASSESQGLQPQHF.

The chain is built from TRBV6-1 and TRBJ1-3; TRBD1 agrees at 7 bases. CDR1 MNHNS and CDR2 SASEGT come from the germline V gene. The CDR3 runs to 18 residues. J gave up 0 bases and V 0 bases, and 8 bases lay outside the gene matches. The CDR3 reads CASSEARGTASSGNTIYF. CDR3 DNA sequence: TGTGCCAGCAGTGAAGCGCGAGGGACAGCGTCCTCTGGAAACACCATATATTTT.

The chain recombines TRBV4-1 with TRBJ1-1; D is possibly TRBD1 (6 bases). Between the trimmed V and J ends, which lost 5 bases and 4 bases, there was a span of 29 bases. The length of the CDR3 is 19 residues. CDR1 MGHRA and CDR2 YSYEKL come from the germline V gene. The CDR3 loop is CASSRATDSTSILRTEAFF. The CDR3 DNA sequence: TGCGCCAGCAGCAGGGCGACGGACAGTACCTCGATACTTCGCACTGAAGCTTTCTTT.

This clone was seen only once. The rearrangement uses TRBV4-1 and TRBJ2-1; 12 nucleotides match TRBD2. With 5 bases clipped from V and 6 bases from J, the junction kept 5 bases outside the gene matches. Germline CDR1 is MGHRA and CDR2 is YSYEKL. The CDR3 spans 15 residues. This CDR3 is CASSFGLAGFNEQFF. The CDR3 bases are TGCGCCAGCAGCTTCGGACTAGCGGGGTTCAATGAGCAGTTCTTC.

In DNA form, the CDR3 reads TGCGCCAGCAGTCCGGACAGGGCGAGCAATCAGCCCCAGCATTTT. It codes for CASSPDRASNQPQHF. The chain recombines TRBV4-1 with TRBJ1-5, with 8 positions matching TRBD1. Losses at the gene ends were 6 bases for V and 1 base for J; bases not matched to a gene: 5. The CDR3 contains 15 residues. In germline, CDR1 is MGHRA, CDR2 YSYEKL.